This TCR beta chain was recovered during a study of blood T cells in healthy people across ages. Findings and limits, study-wide: There was a strong correlation between TCR beta diversity and naive T cell percentage.

Turning to this clonotype: Its antigen is unidentified.

There were at least 5.5 micrograms of total RNA extracted from every sample. Trimming cost V 1 base and J 4 bases; bases outside gene matches: 4. The germline V gene encodes CDR1 SGHTA and CDR2 FQGNSA. This CDR3 is built from 15 residues. The use of a sample-barcoded 5' primer and a J-beta primer mix characterized a second PCR of roughly 7 to 12 cycles. Every cDNA molecule bore a tag from a template-switch adaptor containing 12 random nucleotides. TCRdb re-derived calls from the 5' RACE reads in MiXCR, one entry per CDR3 protein. Altogether hundreds of thousands of distinct CDR3 sequences are present, 58% being singletons, with the ten largest covering roughly 20%.

This TCR came from a man aged 25 to 40 in good health. Specimen: blood. The V gene is TRBV7-2, the J gene TRBJ2-1, with 7 bases aligning to TRBD2. CDR3 DNA sequence: TGTGCCAGCAGCTTAGGCCACGGGGGGTACAATGAGCAGTTCTTC. It encodes CASSLGHGGYNEQFF. Combining the CDR3 with reference TRBV7-2 and TRBJ2-1 gives the whole variable domain GAGVSQSPSNKVTEKGKDVELRCDPISGHTALYWYRQSLGQGLEFLIYFQGNSAPDKSGLPSDRFSAERTGGSVSTLTIQRTQQEDSAVYLCASSLGHGGYNEQFFGPGTRLTVL.